Presented here are 14 T cell receptor beta chains from one specimen sequenced in a study of regulatory T cells in long-lasting Graves disease. Documented time point: persistent/refractory GD, antithyroid drugs over 5 years with positive TRAb. The authors made the TCR library using RNA they extracted from PBMCs. Construction of the TCR beta libraries employed iRepertoire HTBI primers in conjunction with Arm-PCR of CDR3 regions. Each CDR3 protein is one row after TCRdb ran MiXCR on the multiplex PCR reads. The data contain a few hundred thousand distinct CDR3 sequences, roughly a quarter of them singletons. The material was peripheral blood mononuclear cells (PBMCs), obtained when the disease was refractory, from a patient treated with antithyroid drugs. The source of these receptors is a female donor with Graves disease.

This clonotype occurred a few times. The junction departs from the called germline gene at one end, perhaps through a read error. The rearrangement uses TRBV12-3 or TRBV12-4 and TRBJ2-5; 12 bases line up with TRBD2. The CDR3 consists of 14 residues. The CDR3 is CATSDGLAGQGQYF. CDR3 bases: TGTGCCACCAGTGATGGACTAGCGGGACAGGGCCAGTACTTC.

This clonotype has a count of ten or more. V usage is TRBV27 and J usage is TRBJ1-1; TRBD1 agrees at 7 bases. V dropped 7 bases and J dropped 1; count of bases not matched to a gene: 9. Germline CDR1 and CDR2: MNHEY and SMNVEV (reference sequence). This CDR3 is built from 15 residues. The DNA for the CDR3 is TGTGCCAGCATCCTTTCGGGACAGTCGAACACTGAAGCTTTCTTT. Residues: CASILSGQSNTEAFF.

A word on this clonotype: This may be a read error, as it is one base from a much larger clone. This chain connects TRBV12-3 or TRBV12-4 to TRBJ2-5, with D possibly being TRBD2 (5 bases). The CDR3 runs 15 residues. The DNA for the CDR3 is TGTGGCAGCAGTTTATTAACGGGAAGGTTAGAGACCCAGTACTTC. Translated: CGSSLLTGRLETQYF.

This clonotype has a count of ten or more. The chain has TRBV6-1 and TRBJ2-2; D not resolved. V was trimmed by 3 bases and J by 1 base, leaving 9 bases between them. The V gene's germline CDR1 is MNHNS and CDR2 SASEGT. This CDR3 has 15 residues. CDR3 sequence: CASSDLKRNTGELFF. The CDR3 DNA sequence: TGTGCCAGCAGTGACCTTAAACGGAACACCGGGGAGCTGTTTTTT.

The chain is built from TRBV27 and TRBJ1-5; TRBD1 is a possible D gene (5 bases). The CDR3 covers 15 residues. Germline CDR1 and CDR2: MNHEY and SMNVEV (reference sequence). The V gene lost 6 bases and the J gene lost 3 bases, with 15 bases spanning the gap. CDR3 nucleotides: TGTGCCAGCAGCCCTACGAGGGGCCCCAATCAGCCCCAGCATTTT. It specifies CASSPTRGPNQPQHF.

This clonotype was seen more than once but under ten times. An end of the junction differs from the germline gene, which may be a read error. The chain has TRBV6-5 and TRBJ2-5; TRBD2 might be the D (7 bases). Germline V gene data show CDR1 as MNHEY and CDR2 as SVGAGI. The CDR3 loop spans 14 amino acids. In nucleotides, the CDR3 is TGTGCCAGCAGTTACGCGGGAGCAGGGGAGACCCAATACTTC. Translated: CASSYAGAGETQYF.

This sequence joins TRBV6-4 and TRBJ1-1, with D uncertain. The CDR3 runs to 13 residues. The V end lost 2 bases, the J end lost 1 base, and 5 bases lay between the germline ends. The germline V gene encodes CDR1 MRHNA and CDR2 SNTAGT. The CDR3 spells CASSDGSNTEAFF. The CDR3 DNA reads as TGTGCCAGCAGTGACGGGTCGAACACTGAAGCTTTCTTT.

In regard to this clonotype: It differs at one base from a far larger clone, so likely a read error. This rearrangement joins TRBV7-9 to TRBJ2-6; 7 nucleotides match TRBD1. Germline CDR1 reads SEHNR; CDR2 reads FQNEAQ (reference sequence). The CDR3 has 15 residues. In nucleotides, the CDR3 is TGTGCCAGCAGTCGGGACAGCTCTGGGGCCAACGCCCTGACTTTC. Translation gives CASSRDSSGANALTF.

This clonotype has a count of ten or more. V is TRBV29-1 and J is TRBJ1-2; no reliable D call. This CDR3 has 12 residues. CDR1 is SQVTM, CDR2 ANQGSEA, per germline. V gave up 0 bases and J gave up 4 bases, with 6 bases separating them. The CDR3 reads CSVEDSSYGYTF. The CDR3, as DNA: TGCAGCGTTGAAGACAGCTCCTATGGCTACACCTTC.

The chain links TRBV19 to TRBJ2-6; D possibly corresponds to TRBD2 (6 bases). The V gene lost 7 bases and the J gene lost 1 base, with 11 bases spanning the gap. Germline assignment: CDR1 LNHDA and CDR2 SQIVND (reference sequence). The CDR3 is 15 amino acids. This CDR3 reads CASKVGGSGANVLTF. The CDR3 nucleotides are TGTGCCAGTAAAGTGGGGGGTTCTGGGGCCAACGTCCTGACTTTC. Variable domain in full (rest from reference TRBV19 and TRBJ2-6): DGGITQSPKYLFRKEGQNVTLSCEQNLNHDAMYWYRQDPGQGLRLIYYSQIVNDFQKGDIAEGYSVSREKKESFPLTVTSAQKNPTAFYLCASKVGGSGANVLTFGAGSRLTVL.

This clonotype was counted at least ten times. This chain joins TRBV7-3 and TRBJ2-5; either TRBD1 or TRBD2 may supply D (7 bases each). CDR1 is SGHTA, CDR2 FQGTGA, per germline. The V gene lost 3 bases and the J gene lost 5 bases, with 19 bases spanning the gap. The CDR3 length is 16 residues. In nucleotides, the CDR3 is TGTGCCAGCAGCTTGGCAGGGGGGGGATCGAGGGAGACCCAGTACTTC. Translation gives CASSLAGGGSRETQYF.

This clonotype was detected ten times or more. The V and J genes are TRBV6-1 and TRBJ2-7; TRBD2 might be the D (6 bases). The V gene lost 6 bases and the J gene lost 6 bases, with 18 bases spanning the gap. Germline CDR1 and CDR2: MNHNS and SASEGT. The CDR3 contains 14 residues. The CDR3 loop reads CASRLSPGLREQYF. Written as DNA, the CDR3 is TGTGCCAGCAGACTTAGTCCGGGACTTCGCGAGCAGTACTTC.

This clonotype was counted ten times or more. The gene calls are TRBV20-1 and TRBJ2-5, with D possibly being TRBD2 (6 bases). The V end lost 5 bases, the J end lost 2 bases, and 15 bases lay between the germline ends. Germline V gives CDR1 DFQATT, CDR2 SNEGSKA (reference sequence). This CDR3 comprises 14 residues. The CDR3 DNA reads TGCAGTGCTGCCAAGCGGGTGCATCAAGAGACCCAGTACTTC. This translates into CSAAKRVHQETQYF.

The chain joins TRBV15 to TRBJ2-7; TRBD1 might be the D (5 bases). Germline CDR1 is LNHNV and CDR2 is YYDKDF (reference sequence). The V end lost 6 bases, the J end lost 3 bases, and 9 bases lay between the germline ends. The CDR3 covers 12 residues. This CDR3 is CATSSTGYEQYF. CDR3 in DNA: TGTGCCACCAGTAGCACAGGCTACGAGCAGTACTTC.